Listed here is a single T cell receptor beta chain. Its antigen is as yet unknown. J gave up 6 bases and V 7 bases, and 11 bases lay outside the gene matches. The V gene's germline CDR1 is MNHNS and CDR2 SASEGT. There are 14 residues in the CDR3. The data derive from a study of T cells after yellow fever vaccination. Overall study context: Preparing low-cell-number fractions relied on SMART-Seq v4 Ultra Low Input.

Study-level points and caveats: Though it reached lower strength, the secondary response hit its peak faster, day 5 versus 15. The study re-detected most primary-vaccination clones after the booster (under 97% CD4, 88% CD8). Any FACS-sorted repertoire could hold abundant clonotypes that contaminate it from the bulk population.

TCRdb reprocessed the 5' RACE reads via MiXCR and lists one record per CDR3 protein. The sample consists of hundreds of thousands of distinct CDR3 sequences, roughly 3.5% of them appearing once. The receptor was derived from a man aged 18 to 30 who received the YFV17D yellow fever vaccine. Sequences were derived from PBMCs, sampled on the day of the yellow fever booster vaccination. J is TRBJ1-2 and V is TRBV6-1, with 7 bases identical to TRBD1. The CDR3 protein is CASTLRDSLDGYTF. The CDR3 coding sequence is TGTGCCAGCACTCTTCGGGACAGCTTGGATGGCTACACCTTC.